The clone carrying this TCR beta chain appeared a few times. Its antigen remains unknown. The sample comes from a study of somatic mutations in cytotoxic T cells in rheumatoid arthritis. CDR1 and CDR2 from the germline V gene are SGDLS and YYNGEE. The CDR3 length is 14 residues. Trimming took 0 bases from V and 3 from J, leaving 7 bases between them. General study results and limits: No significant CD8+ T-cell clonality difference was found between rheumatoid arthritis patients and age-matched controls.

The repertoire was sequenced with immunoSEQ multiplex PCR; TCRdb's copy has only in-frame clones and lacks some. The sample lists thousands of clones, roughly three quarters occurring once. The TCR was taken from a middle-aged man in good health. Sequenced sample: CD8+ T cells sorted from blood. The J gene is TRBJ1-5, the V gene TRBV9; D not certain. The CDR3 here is CASSVGGDNQPQHF. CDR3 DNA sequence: TGTGCCAGCAGCGTAGGCGGGGACAATCAGCCCCAGCATTTT.